The present TCR beta chain was sequenced within a study of post-analysis software for immune sequencing data (dated by TCRdb to between 2014 and 2016). About the investigation overall: The recorded disease courses included relapsing-remitting, secondary progressive and progressive-relapsing multiple sclerosis, and some patients had no subtype annotation. The patient repertoires were compared against 11 previously published healthy control repertoires obtained from donors aged roughly 6 to 28 years. A subset of samples was prepared in parallel using single-end sample barcoding, then pooled and co-amplified after Illumina adapter ligation. General conclusions and limits of the study: Significantly lower normalized Chao1 diversity was found in multiple sclerosis patients than in controls, suggesting substantial peripheral T-cell clonal expansion. Patients showed significantly higher frequencies than controls for roughly 5 TRBV segments, among them TRBV5-6, TRBV5-1 and TRBV20-1. The control group was slightly older than the multiple sclerosis patient group. Strong co-clustering of samples prepared in the same batch was shown by direct clustering with F measure, prompting a batch-effect correction.

Libraries came from PCR. Reads for this sample came from an Illumina HiSeq 2500. To reduce PCR and sequencing biases, unique molecular identifiers were built into the TCR beta cDNA libraries. Per 1 to 10 million input T cells, approximately 500,000 cDNA molecules were obtained, such that each molecule approximated one T cell. The same protocol used for the earlier healthy control dataset was applied to prepare and sequence the patient libraries. Within a given batch, samples were prepared together, multiplexed and sequenced on the same HiSeq lane. On the authors' methods: Raw barcoded reads were processed with MIGEC, and single-read molecular identifier groups were discarded before consensus assembly and CDR3 extraction. VDJtools was used for post-analysis of the clonotype tables, and diversity was normalized by down-sampling every dataset to the size of the smallest sample. To correct batch-related cross-sample contamination, repertoire overlap clustering matched CDR3 amino acid sequences but not nucleotide sequences. TCRdb took the public reads, trimmed them with fastp at Q25, ran MiXCR for clone calling and kept in-frame beta chains. Here each entry gathers all rows of one CDR3 protein and keeps the most common genes and DNA. The V and J calls were not made by the authors but by TCRdb's processing. In this sample the table shows over 250,000 distinct CDR3 sequences, just over 35% of which occur a single time. The top ten clones comprise around 5.2% of the sample.

CDR1 is given as SGHRS and CDR2 as YFSETQ, both from the germline V gene. The CDR3 runs 14 residues from the cysteine to the phenylalanine. Only the CDR3 DNA is retained, 42 bases long and in frame from the first base. After removal of 9 bases from V and 6 bases from J, the junction retains 12 bases not matched to a gene. This clonotype was observed once. No cognate antigen has been identified for it. A read error is possible here, since a much larger clone lies one base away. To demonstrate the VDJtools post-analysis software, the study profiled TCR beta repertoires from the peripheral blood of 13 young patients with multiple sclerosis. The patients with multiple sclerosis were children and adolescents between roughly 6 and 16 years of age.

The sample consisted of blood. The TCR originated in a girl under 18 with multiple sclerosis. The chain is made from TRBV5-1 and TRBJ2-1; 7 middle bases align to TRBD1. The nucleotide sequence reads as follows: TGCGCCAATTGTGAGGGCGCAGGGGGCAATGAGCAGTTCTTC. Translated, this gives CANCEGAGGNEQFF.